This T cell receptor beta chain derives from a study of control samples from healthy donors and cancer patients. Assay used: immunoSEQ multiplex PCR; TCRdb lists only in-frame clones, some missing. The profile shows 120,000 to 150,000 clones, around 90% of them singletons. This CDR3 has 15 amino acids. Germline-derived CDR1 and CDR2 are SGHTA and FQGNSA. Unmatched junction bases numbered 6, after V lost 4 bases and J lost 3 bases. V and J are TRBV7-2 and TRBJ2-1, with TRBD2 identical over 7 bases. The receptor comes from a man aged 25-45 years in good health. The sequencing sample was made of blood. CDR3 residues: CASSSSSGVYNEQFF. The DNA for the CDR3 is TGTGCCAGCAGCTCGTCTAGCGGTGTCTACAATGAGCAGTTCTTC.